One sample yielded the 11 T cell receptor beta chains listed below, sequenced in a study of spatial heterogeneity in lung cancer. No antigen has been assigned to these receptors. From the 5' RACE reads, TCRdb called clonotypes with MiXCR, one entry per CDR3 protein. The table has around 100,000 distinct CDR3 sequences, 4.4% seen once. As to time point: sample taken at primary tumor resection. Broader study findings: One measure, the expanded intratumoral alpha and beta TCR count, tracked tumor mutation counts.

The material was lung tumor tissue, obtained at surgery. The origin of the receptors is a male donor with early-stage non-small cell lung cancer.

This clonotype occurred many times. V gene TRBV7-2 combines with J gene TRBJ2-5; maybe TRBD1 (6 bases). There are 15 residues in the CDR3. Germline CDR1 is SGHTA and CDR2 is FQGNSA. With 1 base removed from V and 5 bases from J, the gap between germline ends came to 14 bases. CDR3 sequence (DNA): TGTGCCAGCAGCTTAGTGGGCAACCAGGGGGAGACCCAGTACTTC. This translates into CASSLVGNQGETQYF.

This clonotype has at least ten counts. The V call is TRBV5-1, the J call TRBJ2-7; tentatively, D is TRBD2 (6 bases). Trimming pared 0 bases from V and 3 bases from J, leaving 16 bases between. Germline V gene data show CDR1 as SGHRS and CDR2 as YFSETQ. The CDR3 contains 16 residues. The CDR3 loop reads CASSLEGPGGIYEQYF. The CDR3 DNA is TGCGCCAGCAGCTTGGAAGGCCCCGGCGGGATCTACGAGCAGTACTTC.

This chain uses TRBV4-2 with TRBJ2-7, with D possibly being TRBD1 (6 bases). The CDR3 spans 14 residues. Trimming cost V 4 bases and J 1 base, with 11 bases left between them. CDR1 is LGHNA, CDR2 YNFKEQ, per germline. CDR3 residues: CASSPQGLSYEQYF. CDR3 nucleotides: TGTGCCAGCAGCCCGCAGGGGTTGTCCTACGAGCAGTACTTC.

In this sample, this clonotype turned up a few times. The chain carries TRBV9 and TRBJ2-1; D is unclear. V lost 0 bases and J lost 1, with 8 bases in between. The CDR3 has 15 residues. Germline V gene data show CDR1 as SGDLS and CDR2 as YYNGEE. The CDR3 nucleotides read TGTGCCAGCAGCGTAGAGTGGGGTTCCTACAATGAGCAGTTCTTC. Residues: CASSVEWGSYNEQFF.

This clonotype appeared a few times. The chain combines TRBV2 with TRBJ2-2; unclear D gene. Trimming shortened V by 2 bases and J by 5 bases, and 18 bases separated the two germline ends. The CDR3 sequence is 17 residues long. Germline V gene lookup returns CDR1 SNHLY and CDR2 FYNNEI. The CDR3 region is CASSETSPGKGTGELFF. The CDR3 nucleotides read TGTGCCAGCAGTGAAACTTCCCCCGGCAAGGGTACCGGGGAGCTGTTTTTT. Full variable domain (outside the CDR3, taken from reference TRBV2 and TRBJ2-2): EPEVTQTPSHQVTQMGQEVILRCVPISNHLYFYWYRQILGQKVEFLVSFYNNEISEKSEIFDDQFSVERPDGSNFTLKIRSTKLEDSAMYFCASSETSPGKGTGELFFGEGSRLTVL.

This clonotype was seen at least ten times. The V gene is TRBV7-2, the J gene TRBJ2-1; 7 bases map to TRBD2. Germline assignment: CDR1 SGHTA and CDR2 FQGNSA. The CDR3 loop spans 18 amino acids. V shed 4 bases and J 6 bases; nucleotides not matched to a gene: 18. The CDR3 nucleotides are TGTGCCAGCAGCTCTAAAGCGGCCTGGGCGGGAGTTGGCAATGAGCAGTTCTTC. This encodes CASSSKAAWAGVGNEQFF.

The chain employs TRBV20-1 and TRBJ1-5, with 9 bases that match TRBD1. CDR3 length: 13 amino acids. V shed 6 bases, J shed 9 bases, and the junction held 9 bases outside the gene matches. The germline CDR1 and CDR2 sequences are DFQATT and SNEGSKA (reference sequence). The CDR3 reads CSAQDRGQGPQHF. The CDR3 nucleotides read TGCAGTGCACAGGACAGGGGCCAAGGGCCCCAGCATTTT.

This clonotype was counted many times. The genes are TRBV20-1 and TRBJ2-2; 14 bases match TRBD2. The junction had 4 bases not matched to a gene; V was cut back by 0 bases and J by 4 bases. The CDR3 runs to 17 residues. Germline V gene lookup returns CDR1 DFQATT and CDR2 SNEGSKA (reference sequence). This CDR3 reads CSARDHGLAGGTGELFF. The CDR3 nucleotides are TGCAGTGCTAGAGATCATGGACTAGCGGGAGGCACCGGGGAGCTGTTTTTT.

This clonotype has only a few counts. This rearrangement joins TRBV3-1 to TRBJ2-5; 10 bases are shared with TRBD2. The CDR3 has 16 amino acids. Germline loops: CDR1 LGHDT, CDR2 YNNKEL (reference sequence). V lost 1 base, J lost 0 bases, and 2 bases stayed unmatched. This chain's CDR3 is CASSQVLAGNQETQYF. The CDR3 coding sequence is TGTGCCAGCAGCCAAGTACTAGCGGGAAACCAAGAGACCCAGTACTTC.

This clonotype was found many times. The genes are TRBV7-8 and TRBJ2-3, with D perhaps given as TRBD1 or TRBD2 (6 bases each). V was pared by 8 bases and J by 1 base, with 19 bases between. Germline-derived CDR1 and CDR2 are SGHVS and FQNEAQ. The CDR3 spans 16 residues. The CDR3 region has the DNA TGTGCCAGCCGAAGACGGAGGGGGTCGGGCACAGATACGCAGTATTTT. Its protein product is CASRRRRGSGTDTQYF.

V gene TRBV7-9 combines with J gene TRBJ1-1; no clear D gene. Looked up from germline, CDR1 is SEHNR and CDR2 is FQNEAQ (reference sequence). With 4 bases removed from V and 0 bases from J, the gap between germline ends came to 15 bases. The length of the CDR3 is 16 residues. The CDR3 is CASSWRIEGMNTEAFF. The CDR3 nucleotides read TGTGCCAGCAGCTGGCGCATCGAGGGCATGAACACTGAAGCTTTCTTT.